Sequencing of this TCR beta chain was carried out in a study of blood T cell repertoires in COVID-19. In the study overall: Whether acute or convalescent, the COVID-19 samples came from the United States, Italy and Spain.

V lost 4 bases and J lost 3, with 8 bases in between. The CDR3 has 12 amino acids. Germline V gene data show CDR1 as SGHDT and CDR2 as YYEEEE. This clone has a single count. As handled by the study authors: Scientists estimated how many nucleated cells there were by amplifying reference gene primers. Method: immunoSEQ multiplex PCR; TCRdb's copy keeps in-frame clones and lacks some. That table supplies the V and J calls and clone size; D and trimming were determined from the DNA. The table records 96,000 or so clones, roughly nine tenths of them present only once. The chain uses TRBV5-6 and TRBJ2-7; a possible D gene is TRBD2 (5 bases). Sequencing input: peripheral blood. The receptor was isolated from a man between 60 and 75 years old with acute or convalescent COVID-19. CDR3 sequence reads: CASSHGVYEQYF. The CDR3 DNA follows: TGTGCCAGCAGCCACGGGGTCTACGAGCAGTACTTC.